This entry features one T cell receptor (beta chain) sequence. The junction and the germline gene differ at one end; a read error may be behind it. This entry comes from a study of blood T cell repertoires in COVID-19. Across the study: Donors in the United States, Italy and Spain gave samples during acute or convalescent COVID-19.

The germline gives CDR1 MNHNS, CDR2 SASEGT. The CDR3 extends over 11 amino acids. The authors' processing: Amplified reference gene primers provided the basis for estimating nucleated cell counts. Produced via immunoSEQ multiplex PCR; TCRdb's table is partial and in-frame only. V and J calls and clone size are given by that table; D and trimming were obtained from the DNA. Here the sample spans fewer than 250,000 clones, approximately 88% being singletons. Sequencing was performed on PBMCs or T cells enriched from blood (not recorded which). The clonotype was recovered from a woman aged 25 to 39 with acute COVID-19. The chain is built from TRBV6-1 and TRBJ1-1, with D perhaps matching TRBD1 (6 bases). The chain's CDR3 is CASAAARTALF. The DNA for the CDR3 is TGTGCCAGCGCCGCGGCCCGGACAGCCCTCTTT.